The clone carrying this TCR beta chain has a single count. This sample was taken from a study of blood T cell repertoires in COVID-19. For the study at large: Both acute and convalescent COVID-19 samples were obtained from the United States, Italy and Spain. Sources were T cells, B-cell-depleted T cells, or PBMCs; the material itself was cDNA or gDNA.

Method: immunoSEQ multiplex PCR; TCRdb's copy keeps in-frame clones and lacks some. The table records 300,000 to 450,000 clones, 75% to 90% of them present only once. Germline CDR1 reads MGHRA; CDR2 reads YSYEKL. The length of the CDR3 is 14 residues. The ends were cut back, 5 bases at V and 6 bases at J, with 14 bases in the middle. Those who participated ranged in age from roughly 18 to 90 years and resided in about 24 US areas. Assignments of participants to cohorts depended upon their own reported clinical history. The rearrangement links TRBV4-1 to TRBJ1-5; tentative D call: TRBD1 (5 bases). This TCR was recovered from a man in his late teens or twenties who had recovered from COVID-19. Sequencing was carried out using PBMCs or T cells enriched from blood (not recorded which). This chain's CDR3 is CASSIFQGTQPQHF. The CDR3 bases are TGCGCCAGCAGCATCTTTCAGGGAACTCAGCCCCAGCATTTT.